This passage covers 32 T cell receptor beta chains from one sample sequenced in a study of T cell changes during pregnancy in multiple sclerosis. Method: immunoSEQ multiplex PCR; TCRdb's copy keeps in-frame clones and lacks some. The repertoire holds about 46,000 clones, with around 93% as singletons. The sequences come from CD8+ T cells from peripheral blood mononuclear cells, collected in the first trimester of pregnancy. All receptors come from a female donor with multiple sclerosis, enrolled in a pregnancy study.

This chain joins TRBV7-2 and TRBJ1-3; TRBD1 agrees at 7 bases. The germline CDR1 and CDR2 sequences are SGHTA and FQGNSA. The junction had 7 bases not matched to a gene; V was cut back by 5 bases and J by 0 bases. The CDR3 contains 16 residues. Here the CDR3 DNA reads TGTGCCAGCAGCGCCATGGCAGGGGGCTCTGGAAACACCATATATTTT. Amino acid sequence: CASSAMAGGSGNTIYF.

V gene TRBV9 combines with J gene TRBJ2-1, with 7 nucleotides matching TRBD2. Germline-derived CDR1 and CDR2 are SGDLS and YYNGEE. Losses at the gene ends were 4 bases for V and 4 bases for J; bases not matched to a gene: 14. The CDR3 runs 17 residues. The CDR3 sequence is CASSHEERGGSYNEQFF. Written as DNA, the CDR3 is TGTGCCAGCAGCCATGAGGAGCGGGGAGGGTCTTACAATGAGCAGTTCTTC.

This chain links TRBV19 with TRBJ1-1, with D possibly TRBD1 on 6 matching bases. Trimming shortened V by 8 bases and J by 5 bases, and 12 bases separated the two germline ends. Per germline, CDR1 LNHDA and CDR2 SQIVND (reference sequence). CDR3 length: 12 residues. CDR3 bases: TGTGCCAGTCGAATGCAGGGGACTGAAGCTTTCTTT. Encoded protein: CASRMQGTEAFF.

V is TRBV7-3 and J is TRBJ2-7, with D possibly being TRBD2 (6 bases). CDR3 length: 15 residues. The V end lost 2 bases, the J end lost 0 bases, and 11 bases lay between the germline ends. Germline CDR1 SGHTA, CDR2 FQGTGA. CDR3 residues: CASSLLGGPSYEQYF. The CDR3 DNA reads as TGTGCCAGCAGCTTACTGGGGGGACCCTCCTACGAGCAGTACTTC.

This chain uses TRBV6-4 with TRBJ1-2, with 7 bases lining up with TRBD1. Germline V lookup: CDR1 MRHNA, CDR2 SNTAGT. This CDR3 region has 17 residues. Trimming removed 2 bases from V and 2 bases from J; junction bases left unmatched: 11. The CDR3, as DNA: TGTGCCAGCAGTGACCACTTTACTATGACAGGGAACTATGGCTACACCTTC. Its translation is CASSDHFTMTGNYGYTF.

This rearrangement joins TRBV15 to TRBJ2-6; 11 nucleotides match TRBD1. Per the germline V gene, CDR1 is LNHNV and CDR2 is YYDKDF (reference sequence). This CDR3 spans 19 amino acids. V gave up 3 bases and J gave up 0 bases; unmatched junction bases: 7. The CDR3 protein is CATSSPGTGGFSGANVLTF. In DNA, the CDR3 is TGTGCCACCAGCAGCCCCGGGACAGGGGGGTTCTCTGGGGCCAACGTCCTGACTTTC.

This clone was counted a single time. V and J are TRBV28 and TRBJ2-3; D is possibly TRBD2 (6 bases). V was pared by 3 bases and J by 0 bases, with 13 bases between. The CDR3 is made up of 16 amino acids. CDR1 and CDR2 from the germline V gene are MDHEN and SYDVKM. CDR3 sequence reads: CASSLGQRASTDTQYF. The CDR3, as DNA: TGTGCCAGCAGTTTGGGGCAGCGGGCCAGCACAGATACGCAGTATTTT. Variable domain in full (rest from reference TRBV28 and TRBJ2-3): DVKVTQSSRYLVKRTGEKVFLECVQDMDHENMFWYRQDPGLGLRLIYFSYDVKMKEKGDIPEGYSVSREKKERFSLILESASTNQTSMYLCASSLGQRASTDTQYFGPGTRLTVL.

The rearrangement uses TRBV6-1 and TRBJ2-1; D is undetermined. CDR1 MNHNS and CDR2 SASEGT come from the germline V gene. Trimming took 2 bases from V and 9 from J, leaving 11 bases between them. The CDR3 length is 13 residues. The CDR3 is CASSESPVGEQFF. DNA for the CDR3: TGTGCCAGCAGTGAATCCCCAGTTGGTGAGCAGTTCTTC.

The chain uses TRBV4-1 and TRBJ2-7, with 7 bases identical to TRBD1. Per germline, CDR1 MGHRA and CDR2 YSYEKL. The V segment lost 4 bases and the J segment 5 bases; nucleotides outside the gene matches: 8. The CDR3 covers 14 residues. CDR3 sequence reads: CASSPTGTRNEQYF. The DNA of the CDR3 is TGCGCCAGCAGCCCGACAGGGACGAGGAACGAGCAGTACTTC.

This chain links TRBV27 with TRBJ2-3; no reliable D call. Per germline, CDR1 MNHEY and CDR2 SMNVEV (reference sequence). This CDR3 has 13 amino acids. V gave up 8 bases and J gave up 4 bases, with 13 bases separating them. CDR3 nucleotide sequence: TGTGCCAGCGGAGTACGTCGTGCAGATACGCAGTATTTT. Protein product: CASGVRRADTQYF.

The chain carries TRBV2 and TRBJ1-1, with D possibly TRBD1 on 5 matching bases. Between the trimmed V and J ends, which lost 7 bases and 0 bases, there was a span of 15 bases. Germline V lookup: CDR1 SNHLY, CDR2 FYNNEI. There are 15 residues in the CDR3. In DNA form, the CDR3 reads TGTGCCAGCACCGGGAGGGGCATCATGAACACTGAAGCTTTCTTT. Translating gives CASTGRGIMNTEAFF.

The chain couples TRBV14 to TRBJ1-1, with D unclear. This CDR3 is built from 15 residues. Germline lookup yields CDR1 SGHDN and CDR2 FVKESK. The ends were cut back, 0 bases at V and 1 base at J, with 9 bases in the middle. The CDR3 nucleotides are TGTGCCAGCAGCCAAGATCAAGCGGCGAACACTGAAGCTTTCTTT. Translation: CASSQDQAANTEAFF.

The chain carries TRBV5-4 and TRBJ2-5, with a possible D match to TRBD1 (6 bases). Trimming removed 5 bases at V and 5 bases at J, with 22 bases between. The length of the CDR3 is 16 residues. The germline V gene has CDR1 SGHNT and CDR2 YYREEE (reference sequence). CDR3 amino acids: CASRSTGSDIRETQYF. The DNA of the CDR3 is TGTGCCAGCAGATCCACAGGGAGCGATATTCGGGAGACCCAGTACTTC.

The rearrangement uses TRBV7-6 and TRBJ2-2; unclear D gene. The V and J ends lost 5 bases and 6 bases respectively, with 7 bases between them. The CDR3 spans 12 residues. Germline CDR1 reads SGHVS; CDR2 reads FNYEAQ. CDR3 loop: CASSPPAGELFF. The DNA for the CDR3 is TGTGCCAGCAGCCCTCCCGCCGGGGAGCTGTTTTTT.

The V gene is TRBV9, the J gene TRBJ2-3; the D gene is possibly TRBD1 (6 bases). Germline-derived CDR1 and CDR2 are SGDLS and YYNGEE. Trimming pared 0 bases from V and 3 bases from J, leaving 17 bases between. The CDR3 is made up of 17 amino acids. CDR3 sequence: CASSVGVVTGRTDTQYF. The CDR3 region has the DNA TGTGCCAGCAGCGTAGGGGTAGTGACAGGTCGGACAGATACGCAGTATTTT.

The chain employs TRBV13 and TRBJ2-3; D remains unclear. The V end lost 5 bases, the J end lost 3 bases, and 9 bases lay between the germline ends. Germline-derived CDR1 and CDR2 are PRHDT and FYEKMQ (reference sequence). The CDR3 length is 13 residues. The CDR3 loop reads CASSPKSTDTQYF. The CDR3 nucleotides read TGTGCCAGCAGCCCAAAGAGTACAGATACGCAGTATTTT.

This clone has just one count. The chain links TRBV7-2 to TRBJ2-3, with TRBD2 identical over 11 bases. Trimming took 5 bases from V and 1 from J; bases not matched to a gene: 14. The CDR3 length is 19 residues. Germline V gene data show CDR1 as SGHTA and CDR2 as FQGNSA. CDR3 nucleotide sequence: TGTGCCAGCAGCCCCAATGCCCCACTAGCGGGAGTGGGCACAGATACGCAGTATTTT. Translated, it gives CASSPNAPLAGVGTDTQYF.

The V and J genes are TRBV4-2 and TRBJ2-1; no clear D. Trimming removed 0 bases at V and 9 bases at J, with 6 bases between. In germline, CDR1 is LGHNA, CDR2 YNFKEQ. The length of the CDR3 is 12 residues. For the CDR3, the DNA is TGTGCCAGCAGCCAAGATGGCCTTGAGCAGTTCTTC. The encoded protein is CASSQDGLEQFF.

V is TRBV11-1 and J is TRBJ2-7; TRBD2 matches at 8 bases. The V segment lost 5 bases and the J segment 6 bases; nucleotides outside the gene matches: 3. Germline loops: CDR1 SGHAT, CDR2 FQDESV (reference sequence). The CDR3 sequence is 12 residues long. CDR3: CASSVGGAEQYF. The CDR3 nucleotides are TGTGCCAGCAGCGTCGGGGGGGCCGAGCAGTACTTC.

The chain has TRBV5-1 and TRBJ2-1; D not certain. CDR3 length equals 14 residues. V lost 0 bases and J 4 bases, leaving 8 bases between the germline ends. Germline V gene data show CDR1 as SGHRS and CDR2 as YFSETQ. The CDR3 sequence is CASSLAEQYNEQFF. In nucleotides, the CDR3 is TGCGCCAGCAGCTTGGCCGAACAGTACAATGAGCAGTTCTTC.

This chain links TRBV6-5 with TRBJ2-5; TRBD2 matches at 12 bases. This CDR3 spans 15 amino acids. The trim removed 4 bases at V and 2 bases at J, leaving 2 bases unmatched. Germline CDR1 is MNHEY and CDR2 is SVGAGI. The CDR3 DNA reads TGTGCCAGCAGTTCTAGCGGGGGGGATCAAGAGACCCAGTACTTC. Protein product: CASSSSGGDQETQYF.

The chain links TRBV27 to TRBJ2-3; 9 bases match TRBD2. This CDR3 contains 12 residues. The J segment lost 10 bases and the V segment lost 8 bases, leaving 7 bases of the junction unmatched. The germline CDR1 and CDR2 sequences are MNHEY and SMNVEV (reference sequence). CDR3 DNA: TGTGCCAGCGGATCCGGGACTAGCCCGCAGTATTTT. Translation gives CASGSGTSPQYF.

This sequence joins TRBV11-3 and TRBJ2-7, with D possibly matching TRBD1 (5 bases). V was cut by 3 bases and J by 2 bases, with 8 bases left in between. Germline assignment: CDR1 SGHNT and CDR2 YENEEA. The CDR3 consists of 13 residues. CDR3 residues: CASSLTVTYEQYF. The CDR3 DNA reads TGTGCCAGCAGCTTGACAGTTACCTACGAGCAGTACTTC.

CDR3 nucleotides: TGTGCCAGCAGCCCCAACGGGGGGACCGGGGAGCTGTTTTTT. This gives the protein CASSPNGGTGELFF. This rearrangement joins TRBV9 to TRBJ2-2, with 7 positions matching TRBD2. Germline CDR1 is SGDLS and CDR2 is YYNGEE. Losses at the gene ends were 4 bases for V and 5 bases for J; bases not matched to a gene: 5. The CDR3 extends over 14 amino acids.

J is TRBJ2-7 and V is TRBV27, with TRBD2 matching over 11 bases. Germline CDR1 reads MNHEY; CDR2 reads SMNVEV (reference sequence). This CDR3 is 16 amino acids long. With 4 bases clipped from V and 3 bases from J, the junction kept 8 bases outside the gene matches. Written as DNA, the CDR3 is TGTGCCAGCAGTTCCCCCGGACTAGCGGGCGGCTACGAGCAGTACTTC. It specifies CASSSPGLAGGYEQYF.

V is TRBV28 and J is TRBJ1-1; D ambiguous. Looked up from germline, CDR1 is MDHEN and CDR2 is SYDVKM. The CDR3 is 14 residues long. V shed 5 bases and J shed 4 bases, with 14 bases lying between them. The CDR3 bases are TGTGCCAGCAGTCCGCAGACTACGATCACTGAAGCTTTCTTT. Its translation: CASSPQTTITEAFF.

The V and J genes are TRBV7-3 and TRBJ2-2; the match to TRBD2 covers 15 bases. The CDR3 is 17 amino acids. With V trimmed by 5 bases and J by 7 bases, 8 bases remained unmatched. The germline gives CDR1 SGHTA, CDR2 FQGTGA. DNA for the CDR3: TGTGCCAGCAGCGGGACTAGCGGGAGGCCGAGGGGCGGGGAGCTGTTTTTT. It specifies CASSGTSGRPRGGELFF.

The V and J genes are TRBV2 and TRBJ1-4; possibly TRBD1 for D (6 bases). Trimming stripped 1 base from V and 8 bases from J, with 8 bases between. This CDR3 is 13 amino acids long. Per the germline V gene, CDR1 is SNHLY and CDR2 is FYNNEI. CDR3 region: CASSEGQGEKLFF. In nucleotides, the CDR3 is TGTGCCAGCAGTGAAGGGCAGGGGGAAAAACTGTTTTTT.

V is TRBV5-5 and J is TRBJ1-2; TRBD1 matches 7 bases. Trimming took 4 bases from V and 8 from J; bases not matched to a gene: 14. This CDR3 spans 15 amino acids. The germline gives CDR1 SGHKS, CDR2 YYEKEE (reference sequence). The DNA of the CDR3 is TGTGCCAGCAGCGCGGACAGGACACCTTATCTAGGCTACACCTTC. Amino acids: CASSADRTPYLGYTF.

The chain joins TRBV11-2 to TRBJ2-1; TRBD2 aligns across 8 bases. The germline V gene encodes CDR1 SGHAT and CDR2 FQNNGV. V lost 3 bases to trimming and J lost 7 bases; unmatched junction nucleotides: 8. The CDR3 covers 15 residues. Here the CDR3 reads CASSFTSGAKNEQFF. In DNA, the CDR3 is TGTGCCAGCAGCTTCACTAGCGGAGCTAAGAATGAGCAGTTCTTC.

This clone occurred once. The chain joins TRBV2 to TRBJ1-6, with 7 bases identical to TRBD1. The CDR3 loop spans 19 amino acids. Germline V gene data show CDR1 as SNHLY and CDR2 as FYNNEI. Unmatched junction bases numbered 15, after V lost 6 bases and J lost 1 base. The CDR3 reads CASRQTTGRFSSYNSPLHF. For the CDR3, the DNA is TGTGCCAGCAGGCAGACGACAGGGAGATTTAGTTCCTATAATTCACCCCTCCACTTT.

The chain joins TRBV19 to TRBJ1-2; the match to TRBD1 covers 7 bases. Losses at the gene ends were 11 bases for V and 8 bases for J; bases not matched to a gene: 17. The germline V gene encodes CDR1 LNHDA and CDR2 SQIVND (reference sequence). The CDR3 contains 14 residues. The CDR3 region has the DNA TGTGCCGGGGTTGAGGAAGGGGGCGGTGGCGGCTACACCTTC. Protein: CAGVEEGGGGGYTF.